This T cell receptor beta chain derives from a study of blood T cell repertoires in COVID-19. The overall study: From T cells, B-cell-depleted T cells, or PBMCs came the material, which was cDNA or gDNA.

Original data processing: Counts of nucleated cells, estimated from reference gene primer amplification, were obtained. This table comes from immunoSEQ multiplex PCR, and its TCRdb copy is limited to in-frame clones, with some not included. V and J calls and clone size come straight from that table; D and trimming were deduced from the DNA. The profile shows about 99,000 clones, 65% to 85% of them singletons. V dropped 6 bases and J dropped 6 bases, with 18 bases sitting between them. The germline CDR1 and CDR2 sequences are SNHLY and FYNNEI. The CDR3 is 14 residues long. The chain uses TRBV2 and TRBJ2-7; no firm D call. The TCR originated in a man in his 70s with active or convalescent COVID-19. Material: peripheral blood. CDR3 protein: CASSRTLEVIEQYF. CDR3 DNA sequence: TGTGCCAGCAGCCGCACTTTAGAGGTGATCGAGCAGTACTTC.